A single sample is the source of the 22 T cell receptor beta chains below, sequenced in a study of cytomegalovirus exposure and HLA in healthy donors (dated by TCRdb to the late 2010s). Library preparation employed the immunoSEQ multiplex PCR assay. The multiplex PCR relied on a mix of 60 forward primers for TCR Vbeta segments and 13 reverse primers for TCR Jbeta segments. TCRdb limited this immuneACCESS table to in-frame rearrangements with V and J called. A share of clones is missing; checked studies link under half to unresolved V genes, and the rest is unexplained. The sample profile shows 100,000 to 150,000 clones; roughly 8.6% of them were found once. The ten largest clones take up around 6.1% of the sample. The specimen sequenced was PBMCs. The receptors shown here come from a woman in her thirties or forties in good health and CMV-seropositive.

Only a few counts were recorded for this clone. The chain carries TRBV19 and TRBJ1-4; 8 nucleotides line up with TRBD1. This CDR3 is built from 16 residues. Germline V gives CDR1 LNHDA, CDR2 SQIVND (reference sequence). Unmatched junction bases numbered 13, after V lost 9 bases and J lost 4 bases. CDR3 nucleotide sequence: TGTGCCAGCAATACCCTCGGGACAGGAAGTAATGAAAAACTGTTTTTT. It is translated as CASNTLGTGSNEKLFF.

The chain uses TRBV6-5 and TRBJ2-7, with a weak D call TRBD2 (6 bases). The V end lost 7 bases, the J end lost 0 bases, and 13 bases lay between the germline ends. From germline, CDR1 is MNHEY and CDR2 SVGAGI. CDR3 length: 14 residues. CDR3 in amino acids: CASTGGASSYEQYF. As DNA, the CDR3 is TGTGCCAGCACAGGAGGGGCGAGCTCCTACGAGCAGTACTTC.

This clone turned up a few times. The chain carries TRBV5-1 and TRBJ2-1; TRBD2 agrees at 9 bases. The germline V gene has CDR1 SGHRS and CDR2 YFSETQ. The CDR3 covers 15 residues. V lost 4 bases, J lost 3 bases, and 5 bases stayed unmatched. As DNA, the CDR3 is TGCGCCAGCAGCGCAATAGCGGGGGACTACAATGAGCAGTTCTTC. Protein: CASSAIAGDYNEQFF.

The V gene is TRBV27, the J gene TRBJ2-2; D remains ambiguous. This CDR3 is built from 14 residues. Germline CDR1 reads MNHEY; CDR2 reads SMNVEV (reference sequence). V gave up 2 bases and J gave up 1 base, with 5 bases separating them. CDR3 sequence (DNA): TGTGCCAGCAGTTTACGAGTGAACACCGGGGAGCTGTTTTTT. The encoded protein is CASSLRVNTGELFF.

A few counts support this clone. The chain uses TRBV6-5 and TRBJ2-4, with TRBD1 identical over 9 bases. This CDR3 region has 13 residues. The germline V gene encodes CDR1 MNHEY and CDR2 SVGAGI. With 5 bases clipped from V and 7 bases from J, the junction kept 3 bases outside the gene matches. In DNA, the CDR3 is TGTGCCAGCAGTGCCGGGACAGGGAACATTCAGTACTTC. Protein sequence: CASSAGTGNIQYF.

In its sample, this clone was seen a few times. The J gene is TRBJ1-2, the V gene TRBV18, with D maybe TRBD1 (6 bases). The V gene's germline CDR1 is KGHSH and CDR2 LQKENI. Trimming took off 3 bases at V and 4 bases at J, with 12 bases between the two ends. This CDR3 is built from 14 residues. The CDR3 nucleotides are TGTGCCAGCTCACCCCAGGGGATGGGCTATGGCTACACCTTC. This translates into CASSPQGMGYGYTF. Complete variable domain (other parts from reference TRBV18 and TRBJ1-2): NAGVMQNPRHLVRRRGQEARLRCSPMKGHSHVYWYRQLPEEGLKFMVYLQKENIIDESGMPKERFSAEFPKEGPSILRIQQVVRGDSAAYFCASSPQGMGYGYTFGSGTRLTVV.

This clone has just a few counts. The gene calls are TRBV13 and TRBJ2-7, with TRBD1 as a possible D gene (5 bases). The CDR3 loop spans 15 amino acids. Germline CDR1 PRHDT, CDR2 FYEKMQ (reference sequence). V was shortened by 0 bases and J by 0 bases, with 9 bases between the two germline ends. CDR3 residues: CASSLGGVSSYEQYF. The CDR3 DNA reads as TGTGCCAGCAGCTTAGGAGGGGTAAGCTCCTACGAGCAGTACTTC.

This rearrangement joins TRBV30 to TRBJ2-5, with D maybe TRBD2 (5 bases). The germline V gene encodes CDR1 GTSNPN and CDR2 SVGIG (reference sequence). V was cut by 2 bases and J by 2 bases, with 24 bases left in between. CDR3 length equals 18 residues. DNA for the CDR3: TGTGCCTGGAGTCTCAGACACCGGGTGTCTCGACTACAAGAGACCCAGTACTTC. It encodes CAWSLRHRVSRLQETQYF.

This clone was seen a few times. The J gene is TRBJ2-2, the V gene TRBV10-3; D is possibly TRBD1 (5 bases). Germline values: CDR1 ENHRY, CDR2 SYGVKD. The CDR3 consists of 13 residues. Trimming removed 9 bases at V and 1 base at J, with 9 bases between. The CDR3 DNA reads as TGTGCCATAGGACACTTGAACACCGGGGAGCTGTTTTTT. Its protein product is CAIGHLNTGELFF.

CDR3 in amino acids: CASSPRDRSSYEQYF. The DNA of the CDR3 is TGTGCCAGCAGCCCTCGGGACAGGAGTTCCTACGAGCAGTACTTC. The V and J genes are TRBV9 and TRBJ2-7, with 8 positions matching TRBD1. The CDR3 extends over 15 amino acids. The V gene end was trimmed by 4 bases and the J gene end by 1 base; junction bases not matched to a gene: 7. Germline CDR1 reads SGDLS; CDR2 reads YYNGEE.

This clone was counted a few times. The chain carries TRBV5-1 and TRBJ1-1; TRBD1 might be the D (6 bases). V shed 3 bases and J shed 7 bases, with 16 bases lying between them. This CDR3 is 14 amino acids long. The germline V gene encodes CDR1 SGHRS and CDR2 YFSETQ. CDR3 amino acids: CASSSAQTGGEAFF. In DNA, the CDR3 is TGCGCCAGCAGCTCAGCCCAGACAGGTGGTGAAGCTTTCTTT.

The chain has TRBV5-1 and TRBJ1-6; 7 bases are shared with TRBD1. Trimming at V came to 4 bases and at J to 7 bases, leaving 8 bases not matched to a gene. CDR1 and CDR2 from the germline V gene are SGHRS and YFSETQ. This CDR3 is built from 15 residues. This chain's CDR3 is CASSGIGQENSPLHF. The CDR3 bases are TGCGCCAGCAGCGGCATAGGACAGGAGAATTCACCCCTCCACTTT.

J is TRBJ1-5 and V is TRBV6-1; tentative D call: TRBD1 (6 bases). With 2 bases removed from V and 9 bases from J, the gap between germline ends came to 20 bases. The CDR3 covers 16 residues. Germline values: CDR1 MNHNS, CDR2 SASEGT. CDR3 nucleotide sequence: TGTGCCAGCAGTGAACTTTCGGCAGGGGAGGGATGGCCCCAGCATTTT. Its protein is CASSELSAGEGWPQHF.

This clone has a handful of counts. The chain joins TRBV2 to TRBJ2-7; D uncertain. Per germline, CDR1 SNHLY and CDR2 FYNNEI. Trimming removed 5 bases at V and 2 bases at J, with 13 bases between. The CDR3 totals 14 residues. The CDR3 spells CASSTRRATYEQYF. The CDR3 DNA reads TGTGCCAGCAGTACCCGGAGAGCAACCTACGAGCAGTACTTC.

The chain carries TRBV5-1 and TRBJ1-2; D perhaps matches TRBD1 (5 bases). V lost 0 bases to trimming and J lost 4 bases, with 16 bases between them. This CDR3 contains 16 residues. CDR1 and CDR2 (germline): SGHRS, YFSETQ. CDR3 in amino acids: CASSLGRVVTPYGYTF. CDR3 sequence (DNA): TGCGCCAGCAGCTTGGGCAGGGTGGTGACTCCCTATGGCTACACCTTC.

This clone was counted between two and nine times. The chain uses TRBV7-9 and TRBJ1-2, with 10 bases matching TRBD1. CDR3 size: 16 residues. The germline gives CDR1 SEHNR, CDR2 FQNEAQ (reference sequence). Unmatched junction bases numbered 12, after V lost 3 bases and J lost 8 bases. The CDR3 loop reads CASSLGRTGGEKGYTF. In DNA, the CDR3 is TGTGCCAGCAGCTTGGGGCGGACAGGGGGAGAGAAAGGCTACACCTTC.

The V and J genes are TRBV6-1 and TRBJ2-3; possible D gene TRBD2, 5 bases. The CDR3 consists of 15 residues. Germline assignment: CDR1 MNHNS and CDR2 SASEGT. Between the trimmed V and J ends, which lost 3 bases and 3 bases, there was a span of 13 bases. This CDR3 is CASSDLTRGTDTQYF. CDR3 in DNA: TGTGCCAGCAGTGATTTGACACGCGGGACAGATACGCAGTATTTT.

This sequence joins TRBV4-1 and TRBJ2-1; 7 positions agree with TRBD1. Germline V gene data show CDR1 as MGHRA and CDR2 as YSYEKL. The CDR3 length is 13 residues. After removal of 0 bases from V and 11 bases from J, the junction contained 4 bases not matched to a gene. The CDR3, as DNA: TGCGCCAGCAGCCAAGATGGACAGGCTAAGCAGTTCTTC. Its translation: CASSQDGQAKQFF.

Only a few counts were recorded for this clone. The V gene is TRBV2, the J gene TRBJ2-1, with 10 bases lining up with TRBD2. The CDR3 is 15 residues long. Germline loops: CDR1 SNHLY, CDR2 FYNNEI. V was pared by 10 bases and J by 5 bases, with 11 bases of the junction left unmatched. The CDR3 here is CATPRSGTSDNEQFF. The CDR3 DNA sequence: TGTGCCACACCCCGGTCCGGGACTAGCGACAATGAGCAGTTCTTC.

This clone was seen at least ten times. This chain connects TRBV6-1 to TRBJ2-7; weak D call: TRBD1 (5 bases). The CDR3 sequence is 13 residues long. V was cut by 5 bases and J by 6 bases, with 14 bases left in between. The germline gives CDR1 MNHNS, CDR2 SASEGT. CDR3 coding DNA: TGTGCCAGCAGTCCCCTCGGGCAGGGCGAGCAGTACTTC. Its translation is CASSPLGQGEQYF.

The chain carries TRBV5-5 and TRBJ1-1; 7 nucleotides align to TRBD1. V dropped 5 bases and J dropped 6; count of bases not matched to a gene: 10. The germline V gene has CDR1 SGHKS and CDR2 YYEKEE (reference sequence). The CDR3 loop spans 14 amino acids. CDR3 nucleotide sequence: TGTGCCAGCAGTTTGCGAGGTGGACAGGCTGAAGCTTTCTTT. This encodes CASSLRGGQAEAFF.

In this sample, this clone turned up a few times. CDR3 amino acids: CASSLDRADTEAFF. The CDR3 DNA is TGCGCCAGCAGCTTGGACAGGGCAGACACTGAAGCTTTCTTT. This rearrangement joins TRBV5-1 to TRBJ1-1, with D perhaps TRBD1 (6 bases). V was cut by 0 bases and J by 3 bases, with 9 bases left in between. The CDR3 extends over 14 amino acids. Germline-derived CDR1 and CDR2 are SGHRS and YFSETQ. The entire variable domain, with the rest obtained from reference TRBV5-1 and TRBJ1-1, is as follows: KAGVTQTPRYLIKTRGQQVTLSCSPISGHRSVSWYQQTPGQGLQFLFEYFSETQRNKGNFPGRFSGRQFSNSRSEMNVSTLELGDSALYLCASSLDRADTEAFFGQGTRLTVV.